These 18 T cell receptor beta chains were all obtained from the same sample, sequenced in a study of blood T cells in healthy people across ages. The authors ran a second PCR of 7 to 11 cycles using a sample-barcoded 5' primer and a J-beta primer mix. TCRdb redid the calling of the 5' RACE reads with MiXCR, one entry per CDR3 protein. The table includes more than 650,000 distinct CDR3 sequences, 20% to 30% detected once. These same data were also listed under a study on T cells of mothers and their children.

Sequencing was done on a sample of blood. Receptors originate from a boy aged 10-17 years in good health.

The chain links TRBV27 to TRBJ2-3; 9 bases are a match to TRBD1. Trimming took 3 bases from V and 2 from J; bases not matched to a gene: 6. Germline V gene sequence: CDR1 MNHEY, CDR2 SMNVEV (reference sequence). The CDR3 is 16 amino acids. The CDR3 region has the DNA TGTGCCAGCAGTTTCCCCGGGACAGGGTCCACAGATACGCAGTATTTT. Its translation is CASSFPGTGSTDTQYF.

This clonotype was detected a few times. J is TRBJ2-7 and V is TRBV2, with D unresolved. CDR3 length equals 15 residues. CDR1 and CDR2 from the germline V gene are SNHLY and FYNNEI. V lost 2 bases to trimming and J lost 1 base, with 12 bases between them. The CDR3 loop is CASSERQGPSYEQYF. DNA of the CDR3: TGTGCCAGCAGTGAAAGGCAAGGGCCGTCCTACGAGCAGTACTTC.

In its sample, this clonotype was seen a few times. The chain is built from TRBV5-1 and TRBJ1-4, with a tentative D call TRBD1 (6 bases). V shed 2 bases and J shed 6 bases, with 8 bases lying between them. CDR3 length equals 13 residues. Germline lookup yields CDR1 SGHRS and CDR2 YFSETQ. The CDR3 nucleotides are TGCGCCAGCAGCTTACAGGGTGATGAAAAACTGTTTTTT. Protein: CASSLQGDEKLFF.

The chain carries TRBV5-1 and TRBJ2-5; 9 nucleotides line up with TRBD2. The V gene end was trimmed by 0 bases and the J gene end by 2 bases; junction bases not matched to a gene: 5. CDR3 size: 16 residues. Germline assignment: CDR1 SGHRS and CDR2 YFSETQ. CDR3 in amino acids: CASSLGGLATQETQYF. The CDR3 region has the DNA TGCGCCAGCAGCTTGGGGGGACTAGCAACTCAAGAGACCCAGTACTTC.

In this sample, this clonotype turned up a few times. A read error may account for a junction end that differs from germline. The chain employs TRBV2 and TRBJ1-4, with 9 bases matching TRBD1. This CDR3 contains 13 residues. Germline V gene data show CDR1 as SNHLY and CDR2 as FYNNEI. CDR3 bases: TGTGCCAGCTCCCGGGACAGGGACGAAAAGCTGTTTTTT. Its translation: CASSRDRDEKLFF.

The V gene is TRBV20-1, the J gene TRBJ2-1, with 10 positions matching TRBD2. Germline lookup yields CDR1 DFQATT and CDR2 SNEGSKA (reference sequence). The CDR3 has 16 amino acids. V lost 5 bases and J lost 5; bases outside the gene matches: 12. The CDR3 DNA follows: TGCAGTGCTGAACCGGGACTAGCGCTCTTAAACAATGAGCAGTTCTTC. It encodes CSAEPGLALLNNEQFF.

The chain links TRBV18 to TRBJ1-2; 10 bases fit TRBD1. The CDR3 has 15 amino acids. The ends lost 4 bases at V and 4 bases at J; junction bases unmatched: 6. Germline V gene data show CDR1 as KGHSH and CDR2 as LQKENI. The CDR3 bases are TGTGCCAGCTCACGAGGGACAGGGGAAGTCTATGGCTACACCTTC. Its translation: CASSRGTGEVYGYTF.

The chain combines TRBV13 with TRBJ2-1; D could derive from TRBD1 or TRBD2 (6 bases each). The V end was cut by 4 bases, the J end by 7 bases, with 20 bases between. Germline CDR1 PRHDT, CDR2 FYEKMQ (reference sequence). CDR3 length: 16 amino acids. DNA for the CDR3: TGTGCCAGCAGCTCGGTACCCAGGGGAGGCTTAAATGAGCAGTTCTTC. Translation: CASSSVPRGGLNEQFF.

This clonotype showed up just a few times. This chain connects TRBV13 to TRBJ2-1; a possible D gene is TRBD1 (5 bases). Near its end, the DNA agrees better with TRBJ2-7, so the J call may be wrong. From germline, CDR1 is PRHDT and CDR2 FYEKMQ (reference sequence). This CDR3 region has 15 residues. This CDR3 reads CASSVTSQGGHEQYF. In DNA, the CDR3 is TGTGCCAGCAGCGTAACGTCCCAGGGTGGTCACGAGCAGTACTTC.

The chain employs TRBV20-1 and TRBJ2-7; no definite D call. The CDR3 has 14 residues. Germline assignment: CDR1 DFQATT and CDR2 SNEGSKA (reference sequence). Trimming took off 1 base at V and 2 bases at J, with 12 bases between the two ends. CDR3 DNA sequence: TGCAGTGCTAGAGGTGAGGCAGCCACCTACGAGCAGTACTTC. This sequence encodes CSARGEAATYEQYF.

This clonotype was observed a handful of times. This chain links TRBV15 with TRBJ1-2, with TRBD1 identical over 9 bases. Trimming took 1 base from V and 8 from J; bases not matched to a gene: 8. The CDR3 runs 15 residues. In germline, CDR1 is LNHNV, CDR2 YYDKDF (reference sequence). CDR3 nucleotide sequence: TGTGCCACCAGCAGAGCTACAGGGGGCAGCTACGGCTACACCTTC. It codes for CATSRATGGSYGYTF.

The rearrangement uses TRBV6-5 and TRBJ1-1, with 7 nucleotides matching TRBD1. V shed 2 bases and J 3 bases; nucleotides not matched to a gene: 6. The CDR3 length is 15 residues. In germline, CDR1 is MNHEY, CDR2 SVGAGI. In DNA, the CDR3 is TGTGCCAGCAGTTACGCGGGACAGCTGCACACTGAAGCTTTCTTT. Protein sequence: CASSYAGQLHTEAFF.

The CDR3 DNA is TGCGCCAGCAGTGAGTCTAGCCCCCCTCAGCAGTTCTTC. Residues: CASSESSPPQQFF. The V and J genes are TRBV10-1 and TRBJ2-1; no clear D gene. The CDR3 consists of 13 residues. Trimming took off 0 bases at V and 11 bases at J, with 11 bases between the two ends. CDR1 and CDR2 (germline): WNHNN, SYGVQD (reference sequence).

The V and J genes are TRBV11-2 and TRBJ1-4, with 7 bases fitting TRBD1. The CDR3 length is 15 residues. Germline V gives CDR1 SGHAT, CDR2 FQNNGV. Trimming at V came to 5 bases and at J to 7 bases, leaving 10 bases not matched to a gene. CDR3 nucleotides: TGTGCCAGCAGCATGACAGGGAGCAACCTTGAAAAACTGTTTTTT. Translation: CASSMTGSNLEKLFF.

This clonotype was picked up a small number of times. The gene calls are TRBV9 and TRBJ2-1; D is undetermined. CDR3 length: 15 amino acids. V was cut by 0 bases and J by 0 bases, with 7 bases left in between. Germline CDR1 SGDLS, CDR2 YYNGEE. The DNA for the CDR3 is TGTGCCAGCAGCGTAGTCCCCAGCTCCTACAATGAGCAGTTCTTC. Translated: CASSVVPSSYNEQFF.

This chain uses TRBV12-3 or TRBV12-4 with TRBJ2-2, with 15 bases lining up with TRBD2. The CDR3 sequence is 19 residues long. J was trimmed by 5 bases and V by 5 bases; bases with no gene match: 12. This chain's CDR3 is CASSPIALGLAGGTGELFF. The CDR3 DNA is TGTGCCAGCAGTCCCATAGCCCTGGGACTAGCGGGGGGTACCGGGGAGCTGTTTTTT.

V and J are TRBV10-3 and TRBJ1-3; D may be TRBD1 (5 bases). Germline V gene data show CDR1 as ENHRY and CDR2 as SYGVKD. The length of the CDR3 is 14 residues. Trimming took off 3 bases at V and 3 bases at J, with 9 bases between the two ends. CDR3 in DNA: TGTGCCATCAGTGATCAGGGTATTGGAAACACCATATATTTT. The encoded protein is CAISDQGIGNTIYF.

This rearrangement joins TRBV4-1 to TRBJ1-1; no clear D. This CDR3 is 12 amino acids long. The germline CDR1 and CDR2 sequences are MGHRA and YSYEKL. Trimming shortened V by 1 base and J by 11 bases, and 11 bases separated the two germline ends. In DNA form, the CDR3 reads TGCGCCAGCAGCCAAGGGCCGGATAAGGCTTTCTTT. Its translation: CASSQGPDKAFF.